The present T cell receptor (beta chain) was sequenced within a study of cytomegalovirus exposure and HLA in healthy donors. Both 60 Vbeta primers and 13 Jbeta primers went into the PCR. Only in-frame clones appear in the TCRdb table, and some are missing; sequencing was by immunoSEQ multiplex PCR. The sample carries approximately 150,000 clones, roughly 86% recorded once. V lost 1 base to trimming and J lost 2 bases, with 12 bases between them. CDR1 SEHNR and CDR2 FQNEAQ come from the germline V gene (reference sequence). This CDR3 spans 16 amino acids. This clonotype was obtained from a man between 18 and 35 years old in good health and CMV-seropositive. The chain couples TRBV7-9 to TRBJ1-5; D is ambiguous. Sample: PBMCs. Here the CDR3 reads CASSLDASVGNQPQHF. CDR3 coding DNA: TGTGCCAGCAGCTTAGATGCGAGTGTTGGCAATCAGCCCCAGCATTTT. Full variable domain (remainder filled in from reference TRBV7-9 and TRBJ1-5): DTGVSQNPRHKITKRGQNVTFRCDPISEHNRLYWYRQTLGQGPEFLTYFQNEAQLEKSRLLSDRFSAERPKGSFSTLEIQRTEQGDSAMYLCASSLDASVGNQPQHFGDGTRLSIL.